This T cell receptor beta chain was documented in a study of PD-L1 blockade in urothelial cancer. Across the whole study: Males with bladder-origin urothelial cancer made up about 85% of the roughly 29 patients. Blood-derived samples held a median roughly 150,000 T cells.

As to time point: peripheral blood 6 weeks after treatment start. Patients were living with locally advanced or metastatic urothelial carcinoma. Germline V gene data show CDR1 as SGHKS and CDR2 as YYEKEE (reference sequence). The CDR3 extends over 12 amino acids. The ends lost 3 bases at V and 7 bases at J; junction bases unmatched: 4. Clones were sequenced by immunoSEQ multiplex PCR, and TCRdb holds only the in-frame ones, with some missing. The sample shows 35,000 to 40,000 clones, about 86% of them seen only once. The input for sequencing was PBMCs, taken around atezolizumab (anti-PD-L1) treatment. The sequence was collected from a man in his fifties or sixties with urothelial cancer. The chain carries TRBV5-5 and TRBJ2-7; 7 bases fit TRBD1. CDR3 DNA: TGTGCCAGCAGCTACGGGACAGTTGAGCAGTACTTC. Residues: CASSYGTVEQYF. Full variable domain (remainder filled in from reference TRBV5-5 and TRBJ2-7): DAGVTQSPTHLIKTRGQQVTLRCSPISGHKSVSWYQQVLGQGPQFIFQYYEKEERGRGNFPDRFSARQFPNYSSELNVNALLLGDSALYLCASSYGTVEQYFGPGTRLTVT.